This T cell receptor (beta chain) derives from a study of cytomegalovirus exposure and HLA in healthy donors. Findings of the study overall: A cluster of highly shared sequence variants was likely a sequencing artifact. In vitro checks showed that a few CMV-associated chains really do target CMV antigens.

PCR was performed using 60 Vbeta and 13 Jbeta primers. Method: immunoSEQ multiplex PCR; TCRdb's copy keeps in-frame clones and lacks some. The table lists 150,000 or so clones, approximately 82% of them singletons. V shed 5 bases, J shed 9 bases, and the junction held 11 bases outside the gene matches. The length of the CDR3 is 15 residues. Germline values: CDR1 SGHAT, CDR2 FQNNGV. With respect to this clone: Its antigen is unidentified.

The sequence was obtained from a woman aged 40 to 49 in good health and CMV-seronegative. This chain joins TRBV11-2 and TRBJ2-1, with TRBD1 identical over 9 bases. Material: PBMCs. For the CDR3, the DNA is TGTGCCAGCAGCCCCGAGATGACAGGGGGAATTGAGCAGTTCTTC. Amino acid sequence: CASSPEMTGGIEQFF. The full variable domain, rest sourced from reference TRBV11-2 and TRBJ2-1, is EAGVAQSPRYKIIEKRQSVAFWCNPISGHATLYWYQQILGQGPKLLIQFQNNGVVDDSQLPKDRFSAERLKGVDSTLKIQPAKLEDSAVYLCASSPEMTGGIEQFFGPGTRLTVL.